This T cell receptor beta chain is from a study of blood T cells in healthy people across ages. Together with a sample-barcoded 5' primer, a J-beta primer mix was included in a second PCR lasting roughly 6 to 12 cycles. From each sample, at least 2.5 million paired-end reads containing CDR3 were obtained. A single record per CDR3 protein comes from TCRdb applying MiXCR to the 5' RACE reads. The table lists hundreds of thousands of distinct CDR3 sequences, around three fifths of them singletons, with under 30% in the top ten. Each individual donor underwent a draw of roughly 10 milliliters of peripheral blood. General observations from the study: Naive CD4+ cells and diversity were both higher in long-lived donors than in aged donors. Age brought a roughly linear fall in TCR beta diversity measured per million T cells.

As for this clonotype: Its target is not known.

This receptor was obtained from a man between 35 and 55 years old in good health. Sequences were obtained from blood.

The DNA of the CDR3 is TGTGCCAGCAGTGAGGGAGCAACTAATGAAAAACTGTTTTTT. Its translation: CASSEGATNEKLFF. The genes are TRBV25-1 and TRBJ1-4; D remains ambiguous. V lost 3 bases to trimming and J lost 0 bases, with 5 bases between them. This CDR3 is 14 amino acids long. CDR1 is MGHDK and CDR2 is SYGVNS in the germline V gene. Variable domain in full (rest from reference TRBV25-1 and TRBJ1-4): EADIYQTPRYLVIGTGKKITLECSQTMGHDKMYWYQQDPGMELHLIHYSYGVNSTEKGDLSSESTVSRIRTEHFPLTLESARPSHTSQYLCASSEGATNEKLFFGSGTQLSVL.